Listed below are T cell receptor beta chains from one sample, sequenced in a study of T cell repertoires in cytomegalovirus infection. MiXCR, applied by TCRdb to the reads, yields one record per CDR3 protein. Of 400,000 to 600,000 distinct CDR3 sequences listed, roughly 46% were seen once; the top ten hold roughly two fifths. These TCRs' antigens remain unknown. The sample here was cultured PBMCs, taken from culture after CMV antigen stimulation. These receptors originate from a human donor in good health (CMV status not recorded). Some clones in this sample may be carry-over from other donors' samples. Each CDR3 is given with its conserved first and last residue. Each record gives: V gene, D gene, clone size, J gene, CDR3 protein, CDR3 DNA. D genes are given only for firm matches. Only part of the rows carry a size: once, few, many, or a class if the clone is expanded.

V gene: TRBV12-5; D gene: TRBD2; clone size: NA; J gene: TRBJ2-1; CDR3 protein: CASGLVLGGRSHEQFF; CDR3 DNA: TGTGCTAGTGGTTTGGTACTGGGCGGGAGGTCTCATGAGCAGTTCTTC
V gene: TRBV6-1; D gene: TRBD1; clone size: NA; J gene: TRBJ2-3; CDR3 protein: CASSETGGPDTQYF; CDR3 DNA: TGTGCCAGCAGTGAAACAGGGGGGCCAGATACGCAGTATTTT
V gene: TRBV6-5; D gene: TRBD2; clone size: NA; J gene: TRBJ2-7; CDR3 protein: CASSPTGTSSYEQYF; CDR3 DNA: TGTGCCAGCAGCCCTACCGGGACTAGTTCCTACGAGCAGTACTTC
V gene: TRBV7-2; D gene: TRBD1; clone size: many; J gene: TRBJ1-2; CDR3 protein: CASSLGRTGDPRVYGYTF; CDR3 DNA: TGTGCCAGCAGCTTAGGGCGGACAGGTGACCCTAGAGTCTATGGCTACACCTTC
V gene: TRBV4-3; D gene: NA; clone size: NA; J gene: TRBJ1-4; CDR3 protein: CASSQEGGTVNEKLLF; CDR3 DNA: TGCGCCAGCAGCCAAGAAGGAGGGACCGTTAATGAAAAACTGTTATTT
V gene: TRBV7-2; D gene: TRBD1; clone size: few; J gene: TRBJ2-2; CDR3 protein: CASSLTGSYRGDTGELFF; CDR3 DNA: TGTGCCAGCAGCTTAACCGGGTCATACAGGGGCGACACCGGGGAGCTGTTTTTT
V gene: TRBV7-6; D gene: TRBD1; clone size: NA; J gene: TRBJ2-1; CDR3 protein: CASGGQGDEQFF; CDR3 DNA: TGTGCCAGCGGAGGACAGGGCGATGAGCAGTTCTTC
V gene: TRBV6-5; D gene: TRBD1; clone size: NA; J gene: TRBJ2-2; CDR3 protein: CASSDRTGTGELFF; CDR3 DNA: TGTGCCAGCAGCGACCGGACAGGGACCGGGGAGCTGTTTTTT
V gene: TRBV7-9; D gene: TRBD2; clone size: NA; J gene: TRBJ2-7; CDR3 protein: CASSLRSSGETTYEQYF; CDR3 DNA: TGTGCCAGCAGCTTACGATCTAGCGGGGAGACCACCTACGAGCAGTACTTC
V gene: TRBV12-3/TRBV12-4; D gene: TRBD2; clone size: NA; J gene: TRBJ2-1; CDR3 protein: CASSFSLAGGINEQFF; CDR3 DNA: TGTGCCAGCAGTTTTTCGTTAGCGGGAGGAATCAATGAGCAGTTCTTC
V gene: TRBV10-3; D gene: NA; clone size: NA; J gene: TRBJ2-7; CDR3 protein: CAIRAGLQGGEQYF; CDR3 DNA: TGTGCCATCCGCGCAGGGCTCCAAGGGGGGGAGCAGTACTTC
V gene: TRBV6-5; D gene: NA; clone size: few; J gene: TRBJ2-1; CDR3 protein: CASSYRGGEQFF; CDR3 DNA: TGTGCCAGCAGTTATAGAGGAGGTGAGCAGTTCTTC
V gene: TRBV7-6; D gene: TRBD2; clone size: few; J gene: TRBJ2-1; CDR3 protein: CASSLAETSDNEQFF; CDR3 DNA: TGTGCCAGCAGCTTAGCGGAGACTAGCGACAATGAGCAGTTCTTC
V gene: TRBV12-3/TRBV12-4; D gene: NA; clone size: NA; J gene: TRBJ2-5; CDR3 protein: CVSSPRLLAVQETQYF; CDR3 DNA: TGTGTCAGCAGTCCCCGCCTGTTAGCGGTCCAAGAGACCCAGTACTTC
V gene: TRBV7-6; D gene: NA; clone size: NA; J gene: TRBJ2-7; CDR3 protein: CASSPPVFHEQYF; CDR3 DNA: TGTGCCAGCAGCCCCCCTGTGTTTCACGAGCAGTACTTC
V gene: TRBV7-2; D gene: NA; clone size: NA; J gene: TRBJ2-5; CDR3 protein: CASSSGGGETQYF; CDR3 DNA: TGTGCCAGCAGCTCCGGGGGTGGCGAGACCCAGTACTTC
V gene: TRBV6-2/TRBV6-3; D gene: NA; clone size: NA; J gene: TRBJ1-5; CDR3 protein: CASMRRGSQPQHF; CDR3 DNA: TGTGCCAGCATGCGGCGCGGGTCTCAGCCCCAGCATTTT
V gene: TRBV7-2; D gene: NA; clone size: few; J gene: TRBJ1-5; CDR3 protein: CASSLAGVSNQPQHF; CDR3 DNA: TGTGCCAGCAGCTTAGCAGGGGTGAGCAATCAGCCCCAGCATTTT
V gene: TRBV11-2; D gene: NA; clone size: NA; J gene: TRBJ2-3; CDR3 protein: CASSPLLIRAEMDTQYF; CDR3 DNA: TGTGCCAGCAGCCCATTGTTGATTCGGGCGGAAATGGATACGCAGTATTTT
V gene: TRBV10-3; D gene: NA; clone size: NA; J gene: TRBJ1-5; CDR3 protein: CAISQNGQNQPQHF; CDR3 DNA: TGTGCCATCAGCCAGAATGGTCAAAATCAGCCCCAGCATTTT
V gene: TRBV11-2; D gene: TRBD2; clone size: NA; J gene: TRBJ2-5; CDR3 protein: CASSFASGPMRETQYF; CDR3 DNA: TGTGCCAGCAGCTTTGCTAGCGGTCCCATGAGGGAGACCCAGTACTTC
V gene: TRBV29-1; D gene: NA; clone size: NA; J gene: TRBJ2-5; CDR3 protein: CSVAEGQEIQETQYF; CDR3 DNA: TGCAGCGTTGCTGAGGGGCAGGAGATCCAAGAGACCCAGTACTTC
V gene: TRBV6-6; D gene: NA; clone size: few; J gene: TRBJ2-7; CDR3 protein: CASRLRQDARHEQYF; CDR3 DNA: TGTGCCAGCAGACTACGCCAGGATGCTCGGCACGAGCAGTACTTC
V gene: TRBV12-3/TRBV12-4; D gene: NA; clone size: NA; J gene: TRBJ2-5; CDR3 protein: CASNLGLGQETQYF; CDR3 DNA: TGTGCCAGCAATCTTGGGCTAGGTCAAGAGACCCAGTACTTC
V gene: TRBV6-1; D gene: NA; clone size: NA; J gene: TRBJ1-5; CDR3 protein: CASRLDNWGNQPQHF; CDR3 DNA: TGTGCCAGCAGACTGGACAACTGGGGCAATCAGCCCCAGCATTTT